This TCR beta chain was identified during a study of T cell changes during pregnancy in multiple sclerosis. CDR3 size: 17 residues. From germline, CDR1 is SGHKS and CDR2 YYEKEE (reference sequence). J was trimmed by 4 bases and V by 5 bases; bases with no gene match: 15. The assay was immunoSEQ multiplex PCR, and TCRdb's table has in-frame clones only and misses some. The repertoire holds roughly 38,000 clones, with approximately 90% as singletons. The material was CD8+ T cells from peripheral blood mononuclear cells, obtained in the third trimester of pregnancy. This TCR derives from a female donor with multiple sclerosis, enrolled in a pregnancy study. The J gene is TRBJ1-2, the V gene TRBV5-5; TRBD1 matches at 9 bases. In DNA, the CDR3 is TGTGCCAGCAGTACCGGGACAGGGATCACTACTATCTATGGCTACACCTTC. Its protein product is CASSTGTGITTIYGYTF.